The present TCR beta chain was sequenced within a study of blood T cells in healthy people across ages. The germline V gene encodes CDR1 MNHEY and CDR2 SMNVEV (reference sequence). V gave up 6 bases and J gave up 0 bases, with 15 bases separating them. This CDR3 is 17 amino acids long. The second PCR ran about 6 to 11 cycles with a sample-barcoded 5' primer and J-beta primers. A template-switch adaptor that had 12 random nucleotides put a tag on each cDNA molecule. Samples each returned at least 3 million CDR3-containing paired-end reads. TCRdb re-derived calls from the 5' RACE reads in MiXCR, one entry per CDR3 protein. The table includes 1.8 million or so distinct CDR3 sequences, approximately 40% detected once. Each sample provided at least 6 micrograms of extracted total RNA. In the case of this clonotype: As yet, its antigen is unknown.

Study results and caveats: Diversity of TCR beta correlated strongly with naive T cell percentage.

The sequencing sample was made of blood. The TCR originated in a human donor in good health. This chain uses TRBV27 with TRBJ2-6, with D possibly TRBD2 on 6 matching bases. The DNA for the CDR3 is TGTGCCAGCAGCCCTCGGGACTCCATCTCTGGGGCCAACGTCCTGACTTTC. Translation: CASSPRDSISGANVLTF.